Following are 20 T cell receptor beta chains from one sample sequenced in a study of blood T cell repertoires in COVID-19. TCRdb's table, derived via immunoSEQ multiplex PCR, lists solely in-frame clones and lacks some. The profile shows 130,000 to 150,000 clones, about 87% of them singletons. Sequenced sample: PBMCs or T cells enriched from blood (not recorded which). The receptors here all came from a man between 60 and 70 years old who had recovered from COVID-19.

On this clone: The sample carries other DNA sequences with the same CDR3. V usage is TRBV10-3 and J usage is TRBJ2-5, with D possibly being TRBD2 (5 bases). This CDR3 is built from 13 residues. The V end lost 4 bases, the J end lost 3 bases, and 9 bases lay between the germline ends. Germline CDR1 and CDR2: ENHRY and SYGVKD. DNA for the CDR3: TGTGCCATCAGTGCTGGAGGAGAAGAGACCCAGTACTTC. Encoded protein: CAISAGGEETQYF.

This clone was detected only once. This sample also contains other DNA sequences that code for the same CDR3. The rearrangement uses TRBV28 and TRBJ1-1; D not resolved. V was shortened by 1 base and J by 3 bases, with 6 bases between the two germline ends. Germline V gene sequence: CDR1 MDHEN, CDR2 SYDVKM. This CDR3 has 13 amino acids. The CDR3 is CASSLSVYTEAFF. The CDR3 DNA reads TGTGCCAGCAGTTTATCGGTTTACACTGAAGCTTTCTTT.

The chain has TRBV2 and TRBJ2-7, with D perhaps matching TRBD2 (5 bases). CDR3 length: 13 residues. Deletions cut 4 bases from V and 4 bases from J, with 11 bases between. From germline, CDR1 is SNHLY and CDR2 FYNNEI. In DNA form, the CDR3 reads TGTGCCAGCAGTGGGGGAGCCAAGTACGAGCAGTACTTC. This encodes CASSGGAKYEQYF.

The chain recombines TRBV7-6 with TRBJ1-1; 8 bases are a match to TRBD1. The germline V gene has CDR1 SGHVS and CDR2 FNYEAQ. This CDR3 is 17 amino acids long. The V and J ends lost 0 bases and 0 bases, in that order; junction bases with no gene match: 6. The CDR3 loop reads CASSLAGTGPMNTEAFF. In nucleotides, the CDR3 is TGTGCCAGCAGCTTAGCTGGGACAGGCCCCATGAACACTGAAGCTTTCTTT.

The chain has TRBV5-6 and TRBJ1-5; TRBD1 matches at 10 bases. The CDR3 consists of 16 residues. Germline assignment: CDR1 SGHDT and CDR2 YYEEEE. V trimming: 3 bases; J trimming: 3 bases; junction bases outside the gene matches: 6. This chain's CDR3 is CASSWGGQGNNQPQHF. In DNA, the CDR3 is TGTGCCAGCAGCTGGGGGGGACAGGGGAACAATCAGCCCCAGCATTTT.

CDR3 in amino acids: CASRLAGFYNEQFF. The CDR3 DNA follows: TGTGCCAGCAGACTAGCGGGATTCTACAATGAGCAGTTCTTC. This chain joins TRBV6-5 and TRBJ2-1; 10 bases align to TRBD2. This CDR3 has 14 residues. Unmatched junction bases numbered 2, after V lost 6 bases and J lost 3 bases. CDR1 and CDR2 from the germline V gene are MNHEY and SVGAGI.

This chain uses TRBV7-9 with TRBJ1-1, with 7 bases aligning to TRBD1. Germline CDR1 SEHNR, CDR2 FQNEAQ (reference sequence). The CDR3 is 17 residues long. With 2 bases clipped from V and 7 bases from J, the junction kept 16 bases outside the gene matches. CDR3 sequence reads: CASSLYQGGGNALEAFF. CDR3 bases: TGTGCCAGCAGCTTATATCAAGGAGGGGGCAACGCTCTTGAAGCTTTCTTT.

The chain couples TRBV3-1 (or the pseudogene TRBV3-2) to TRBJ1-5; D not resolved. V gave up 1 base and J gave up 7 bases, with 5 bases separating them. Germline V gene data show CDR1 as LGHDT and CDR2 as YNNKEL (reference sequence). The CDR3 runs 12 residues. Here the CDR3 DNA reads TGTGCCAGCAGCCAAGGCGGGCAGCCCCAGCATTTT. Translated, it gives CASSQGGQPQHF.

The J gene is TRBJ1-2, the V gene TRBV3-1 (or the pseudogene TRBV3-2), with 7 bases aligning to TRBD1. In germline, CDR1 is LGHDT, CDR2 YNNKEL (reference sequence). V lost 4 bases and J lost 7; bases outside the gene matches: 9. There are 14 residues in the CDR3. This CDR3 reads CASSRPDRVSGYTF. CDR3 nucleotides: TGTGCCAGCAGCCGACCCGACAGGGTTTCTGGCTACACCTTC.

The chain links TRBV2 to TRBJ1-6, with D possibly TRBD1 on 5 matching bases. The germline V and J ends were trimmed by 6 bases and 6 bases, with 12 bases remaining between them. Germline CDR1 reads SNHLY; CDR2 reads FYNNEI. CDR3 length equals 14 residues. The CDR3 loop is CASRSVQANSPLHF. The CDR3 DNA follows: TGTGCCAGCAGAAGCGTACAGGCTAATTCACCCCTCCACTTT.

The V call is TRBV18, the J call TRBJ2-5, with 7 nucleotides matching TRBD1. The CDR3 runs 13 residues. V was clipped by 5 bases and J by 5 bases; unmatched bases: 5. Germline-derived CDR1 and CDR2 are KGHSH and LQKENI. The CDR3 protein is CASSSNRGETQYF. CDR3 in DNA: TGTGCCAGCTCATCAAACAGGGGTGAGACCCAGTACTTC.

This clone was detected only once. This chain joins TRBV11-2 and TRBJ2-2; D call uncertain. The CDR3 is made up of 15 amino acids. Trimming pared 1 base from V and 3 bases from J, leaving 9 bases between. Germline V CDR1 and CDR2: SGHAT, FQNNGV. The CDR3 DNA follows: TGTGCCAGCAGCTTAGTAGTGGCGGACACCGGGGAGCTGTTTTTT. The encoded protein is CASSLVVADTGELFF.

The chain combines TRBV7-9 with TRBJ1-2; unclear D gene. Trimming left V 5 bases short and J 0 bases short, with 4 bases between. Germline CDR1 reads SEHNR; CDR2 reads FQNEAQ (reference sequence). The CDR3 extends over 12 amino acids. CDR3 region: CASSLANYGYTF. The CDR3, as DNA: TGTGCCAGCAGCCTCGCTAACTATGGCTACACCTTC.

The rearrangement links TRBV14 to TRBJ2-7, with TRBD2 matching over 16 bases. V lost 4 bases, J lost 0 bases, and 9 bases stayed unmatched. The V gene's germline CDR1 is SGHDN and CDR2 FVKESK. The CDR3 consists of 19 residues. The CDR3 DNA follows: TGTGCCAGCAGCCCGGTCCCGGGACTAGCGGGAGGGCCCTCCTACGAGCAGTACTTC. Translation gives CASSPVPGLAGGPSYEQYF. Based on the CDR3 plus reference TRBV14 and TRBJ2-7, the full variable domain is EAGVTQFPSHSVIEKGQTVTLRCDPISGHDNLYWYRRVMGKEIKFLLHFVKESKQDESGMPNNRFLAERTGGTYSTLKVQPAELEDSGVYFCASSPVPGLAGGPSYEQYFGPGTRLTVT.

V and J are TRBV5-6 and TRBJ2-1, with D unclear. Trimming took 1 base from V and 8 from J, leaving 13 bases between them. From germline, CDR1 is SGHDT and CDR2 YYEEEE. The length of the CDR3 is 14 residues. The CDR3 DNA is TGTGCCAGCAGCTTGTACGGTACGTCGGATGAGCAGTTCTTC. Its translation: CASSLYGTSDEQFF.

The chain joins TRBV6-6 to TRBJ2-7; possible D gene TRBD1, 5 bases. The CDR3 contains 12 residues. The V end lost 6 bases, the J end lost 6 bases, and 12 bases lay between the germline ends. From germline, CDR1 is MNHNY and CDR2 SVGAGI (reference sequence). The CDR3: CASRPDSTEQYF. CDR3 bases: TGTGCCAGCAGGCCTGACAGTACCGAGCAGTACTTC.

The V and J genes are TRBV4-1 and TRBJ2-3, with D maybe TRBD2 (7 bases). Germline-derived CDR1 and CDR2 are MGHRA and YSYEKL. The CDR3 runs to 18 residues. V was clipped by 1 base and J by 1 base, with 18 bases between them. CDR3: CASSQVGRERGGTDTQYF. CDR3 DNA: TGCGCCAGCAGCCAAGTGGGGAGGGAGAGGGGGGGCACAGATACGCAGTATTTT.

V and J are TRBV5-4 and TRBJ2-7; 12 nucleotides agree with TRBD2. V was pared by 4 bases and J by 2 bases, with 4 bases of the junction left unmatched. Germline V gives CDR1 SGHNT, CDR2 YYREEE (reference sequence). The CDR3 runs 15 residues. The CDR3 here is CASSRSSGRAYEQYF. In nucleotides, the CDR3 is TGTGCCAGCAGCCGATCTAGCGGGAGGGCCTACGAGCAGTACTTC.

The rearrangement links TRBV30 to TRBJ2-3, with TRBD2 matching 10 bases. Per the germline V gene, CDR1 is GTSNPN and CDR2 is SVGIG (reference sequence). There are 15 residues in the CDR3. V was clipped by 2 bases and J by 3 bases; unmatched bases: 5. CDR3 amino acids: CAWSPGTSATDTQYF. DNA for the CDR3: TGTGCCTGGAGTCCCGGGACTAGCGCGACAGATACGCAGTATTTT.

The rearrangement uses TRBV19 and TRBJ1-6; 7 bases fit TRBD1. Germline V CDR1 and CDR2: LNHDA, SQIVND (reference sequence). With V trimmed by 8 bases and J by 10 bases, 5 bases remained unmatched. The CDR3 runs to 12 residues. The CDR3 protein is CASGQVGSPLHF. The CDR3 coding sequence is TGTGCCAGTGGACAGGTTGGATCACCCCTCCACTTT.